This T cell receptor beta chain was sequenced for a study of beta chain features in type 1 diabetes (dated by TCRdb to the late 2010s). Describing the broader study: Mean age, gender distribution, total cell number and subset yield did not differ between patients and healthy donors. In the study, TCRB repertoires of sorted circulating CD4+ T cell subsets from recently diagnosed type 1 diabetes patients were compared with those of matched healthy donors. Whereas all 28 donors provided naive and central memory subsets, regulatory and stem cell-like memory subsets were isolated from just 8 patients and roughly 8 healthy donors. A total of 100 million to 110 million sorted cells were examined across all samples, and a strong correlation was observed between cell number per subset and RNA yield.

Each donor gave one peripheral blood draw, roughly 110 mL on average, collected into heparinised tubes. Using a panel that included CD45RO, CCR7, CD25, CD127, CD95 and CD27, naive, central memory, regulatory and stem cell-like memory CD4+ T cells were sorted on a BD FACSAria II. Purity was above 95% for every sorted population. PBMCs were isolated immediately by Lymphoprep density gradient centrifugation and stained directly without culture. To minimize batch effects, samples were stained and sorted in pairs, one healthy donor with one patient per experiment. General study outcomes and caveats: Because cDNA rather than genomic DNA was sequenced, highly expressing activated cells could have been over-represented, although no difference in activation and CD3 levels was found between groups. HLA sub-analyses involved small numbers of individuals, so any influence of HLA type on TCRB rearrangement remained unresolved. In all four CD4+ subsets, TCRB CDR3 length was moderately but significantly shorter in type 1 diabetes patients. Naive, central memory and regulatory TCRB repertoires appeared to be more similar among patients than among healthy donors. PCR may preferentially amplify shorter templates, but because patient and control samples were amplified and corrected together, any resulting skew would affect both groups equally. Patients with type 1 diabetes made fewer insertions and deleted more nucleotides at VDJ recombination sites, implying thymic rearrangement abnormalities.

Notes on this clone: The antigen it binds to is not known. No base quality information exists; no much larger clone differs at one position.

The entire isolated RNA was reverse transcribed using the High Capacity cDNA Reverse Transcription Kit, and thus expressed TCRB transcripts were sequenced. Deep immunoSEQ sequencing was performed on naive, central memory and regulatory T cell samples, with an average of around 3.4 million total reads per sample. Sorted cells were lysed in RLT buffer, and RNA was extracted using DNase-treated RNeasy Micro or Mini kits according to cell number. To prevent cross-contamination, every cell subset was processed on its own, while patient and healthy donor samples were processed together. Using the immunoSEQ multiplex PCR, TCRB sequences were amplified from cDNA into 87-bp fragments spanning the CDR3 region. Sequencing of the amplicons was done on the Illumina HiSeq platform. On the authors' methods: Synthetic template baselines were used to correct PCR bias computationally, reads within Hamming distance 2 were collapsed together, and singletons that could not be merged were discarded. Reads were aligned against IMGT so that V, D and J genes, CDR3 length and insertions or deletions at six rearrangement sites could be assigned. Within each subset, clonotype counts were normalized to sorted cell number, and only after that were true diversity and Gini coefficients computed with the tcR R package. Repertoire sharing was quantified using the overlap coefficient calculated on TCRB nucleotide sequences. Out-of-frame TCRB sequences from naive cells were analyzed as a proxy for the pre-selection repertoire. TCRdb took this table from immuneACCESS and kept in-frame rearrangements with V and J called. Such tables lack part of the clones; where checked against another copy, unresolved V genes explain under half of the gap, and the rest is unexplained. That table gives V, J and clone size, and the DNA gave D and trimming. For this sample there are a few hundred thousand clones; over 9.5% appear just once. More than 0.015% of the sample goes to the ten largest clones.

From its cysteine to its phenylalanine, the CDR3 spans 12 amino acids. Just CDR3 DNA is preserved here, 36 bases in frame from base 1. From a lookup of the germline V gene (reference sequence), CDR1 and CDR2 are MNHNY and SVGAGI. Trimming costs V 8 bases and J 1 base, and their ends lie 6 bases apart. The receptor was isolated from a man aged 18 to 35 in good health. The chain employs TRBV6-6 and TRBJ2-4; possibly the D gene is TRBD1, per 6 matching bases. Sequencing was performed on naive CD4+ T cells from blood. The meaning of the sample's cell subset or site label: true naive CD4+ T cells. DNA sequence: TGTGCCAGCCAGGGGGCCAAAAACATTCAGTACTTC. Protein translation: CASQGAKNIQYF.